The source of this T cell receptor beta chain is a study of T-cell reconstitution after alpha-beta-depleted transplantation in children. Trimming took 0 bases from V and 5 from J; bases not matched to a gene: 3. Germline lookup yields CDR1 KGHDR and CDR2 SFDVKD. The CDR3 spans 15 residues. At least ten counts were recorded for this clonotype. No antigen is known for it. Library preparation (for TCRbeta) was performed with unique molecular identifiers. TCRdb re-derived calls from the PCR reads in MiXCR, one entry per CDR3 protein. The repertoire holds 200,000 to 250,000 distinct CDR3 sequences, under 13% seen once, with roughly 27% in the top ten. Study-wide results and caveats: There were reportedly several hundred expanded graft clones from which alpha-beta T cells came about two months after transplant. For some patients, TCRbeta diversity was high at day 60 because of recipient T cells and thymic progenitors that survived. Newly made T cells mostly supplied T-cell counts and diversity one year after transplant.

This clonotype was sampled from a child less than two years old with acute myeloid leukemia, due to receive a stem cell transplant. The input for sequencing was PBMCs, taken before TCRalphabeta/CD19-depleted stem cell transplant. This chain joins TRBV24-1 and TRBJ2-1; 7 nucleotides match TRBD2. CDR3 nucleotides: TGTGCCACCAGTGATTTGGGGACTAATAACAATGAGCAGTTCTTC. Residues: CATSDLGTNNNEQFF.